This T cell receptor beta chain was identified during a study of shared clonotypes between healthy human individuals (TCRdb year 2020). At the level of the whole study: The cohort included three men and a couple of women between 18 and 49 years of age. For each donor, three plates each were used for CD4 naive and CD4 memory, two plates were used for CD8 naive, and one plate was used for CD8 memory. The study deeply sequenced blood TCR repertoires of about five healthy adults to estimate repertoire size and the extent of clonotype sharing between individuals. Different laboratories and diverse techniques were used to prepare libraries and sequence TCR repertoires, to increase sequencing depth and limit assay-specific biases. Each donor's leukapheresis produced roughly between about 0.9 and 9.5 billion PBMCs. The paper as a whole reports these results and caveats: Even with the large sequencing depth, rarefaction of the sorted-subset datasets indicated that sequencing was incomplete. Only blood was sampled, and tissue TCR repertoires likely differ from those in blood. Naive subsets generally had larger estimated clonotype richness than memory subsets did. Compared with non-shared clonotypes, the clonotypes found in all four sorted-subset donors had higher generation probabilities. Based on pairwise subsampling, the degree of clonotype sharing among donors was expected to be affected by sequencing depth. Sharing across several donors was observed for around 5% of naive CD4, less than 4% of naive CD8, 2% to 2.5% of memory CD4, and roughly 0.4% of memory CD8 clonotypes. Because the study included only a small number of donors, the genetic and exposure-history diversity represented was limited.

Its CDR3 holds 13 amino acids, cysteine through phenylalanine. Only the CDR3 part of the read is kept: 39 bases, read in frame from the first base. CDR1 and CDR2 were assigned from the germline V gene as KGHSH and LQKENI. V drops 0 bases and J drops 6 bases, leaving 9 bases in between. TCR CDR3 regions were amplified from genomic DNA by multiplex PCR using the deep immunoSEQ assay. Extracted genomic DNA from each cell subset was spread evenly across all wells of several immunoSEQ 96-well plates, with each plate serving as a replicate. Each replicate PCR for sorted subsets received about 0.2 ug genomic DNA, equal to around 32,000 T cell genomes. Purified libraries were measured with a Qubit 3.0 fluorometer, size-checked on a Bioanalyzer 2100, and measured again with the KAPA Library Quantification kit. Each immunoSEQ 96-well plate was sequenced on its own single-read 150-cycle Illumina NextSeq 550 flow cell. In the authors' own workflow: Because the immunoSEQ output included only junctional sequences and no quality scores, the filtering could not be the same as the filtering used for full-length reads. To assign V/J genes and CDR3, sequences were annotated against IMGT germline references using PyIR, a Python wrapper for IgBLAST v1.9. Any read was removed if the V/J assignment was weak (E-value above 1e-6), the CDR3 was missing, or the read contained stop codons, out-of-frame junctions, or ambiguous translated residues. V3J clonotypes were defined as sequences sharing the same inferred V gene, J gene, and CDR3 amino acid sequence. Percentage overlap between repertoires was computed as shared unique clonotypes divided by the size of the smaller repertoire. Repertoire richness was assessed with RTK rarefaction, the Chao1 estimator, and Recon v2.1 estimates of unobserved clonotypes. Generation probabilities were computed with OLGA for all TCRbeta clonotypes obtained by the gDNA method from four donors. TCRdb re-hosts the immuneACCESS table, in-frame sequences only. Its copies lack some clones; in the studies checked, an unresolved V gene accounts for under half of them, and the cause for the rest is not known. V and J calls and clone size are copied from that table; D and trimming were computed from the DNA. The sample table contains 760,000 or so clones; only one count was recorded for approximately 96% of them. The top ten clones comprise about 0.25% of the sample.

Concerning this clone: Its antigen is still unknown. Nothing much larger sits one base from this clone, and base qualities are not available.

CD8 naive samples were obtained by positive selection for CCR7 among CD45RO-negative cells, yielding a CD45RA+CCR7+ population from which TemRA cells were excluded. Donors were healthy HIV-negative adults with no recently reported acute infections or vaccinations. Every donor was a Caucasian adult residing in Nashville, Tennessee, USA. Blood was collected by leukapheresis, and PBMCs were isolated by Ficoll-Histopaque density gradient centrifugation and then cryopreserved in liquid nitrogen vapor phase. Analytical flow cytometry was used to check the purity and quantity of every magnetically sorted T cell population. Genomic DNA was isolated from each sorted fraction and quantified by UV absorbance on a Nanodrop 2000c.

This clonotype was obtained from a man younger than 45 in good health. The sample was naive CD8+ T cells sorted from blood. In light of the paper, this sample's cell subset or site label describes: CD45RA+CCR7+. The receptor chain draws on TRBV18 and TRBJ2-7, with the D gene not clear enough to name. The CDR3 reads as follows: CASSPPGFVEQYF. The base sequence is TGTGCCAGCTCACCACCGGGTTTCGTCGAGCAGTACTTC.